A single sample gave rise to the 27 T cell receptor delta chains below, sequenced in a study of Vδ1+ human thymocytes. General study findings and limits: Highly polyclonal TRG and TRD repertoires with Gaussian CDR3 length distributions appeared in thymus.

Extracted RNA was reverse transcribed into cDNA. Multiplex PCR used pooled V-gene forward primers and a constant-region reverse primer to amplify CDR3s. TCRdb redid clone calling on the multiplex PCR reads using CATT. The sample holds fewer than 90,000 delta-chain clones, about 35% seen once. For these TCRs, the target antigens are not known. The specimen sequenced was Vdelta1+ gamma-delta thymocytes from the thymus. Subset in this sample: FACS-sorted CD3+ TCRalphabeta- TCRVdelta1+ TCRVdelta2- thymocytes. The receptors were sampled from a boy younger than two who had congenital heart surgery.

This chain uses TRDV1 with TRDJ1, with TRDD3 identical over 7 bases. Germline CDR1 and CDR2: TSWWSYY and QGS. The V gene end was trimmed by 0 bases and the J gene end by 0 bases; junction bases not matched to a gene: 19. CDR3 length: 21 residues. The CDR3 sequence: CALGELALTSSWGVYTDKLIF. The CDR3 region has the DNA TGTGCTCTTGGGGAACTAGCCCTCACTTCCAGCTGGGGGGTCTACACCGATAAACTCATCTTT.

The chain recombines TRDV1 with TRDJ1; 10 bases line up with TRDD3. The CDR3 is made up of 18 amino acids. The V and J ends lost 1 base and 0 bases, in that order; junction bases with no gene match: 8. CDR1 and CDR2 (germline): TSWWSYY, QGS. The CDR3 nucleotides are TGTGCTCTTGGGGAACGAAGGTGGGGGATACTCTACACCGATAAACTCATCTTT. Encoded protein: CALGERRWGILYTDKLIF.

The gene calls are TRDV1 and TRDJ2, with D perhaps matching TRDD3 (6 bases). The germline gives CDR1 TSWWSYY, CDR2 QGS. The CDR3 runs 15 residues. V lost 3 bases to trimming and J lost 8 bases, with 16 bases between them. The CDR3 coding sequence is TGTGCTCTTGGGGAGGGGGACAGTACTCGCGCACAACTCTTCTTT. Translated, it gives CALGEGDSTRAQLFF.

A note on this clone: The sample has other DNA sequences that encode this CDR3 too. The chain employs TRDV1 and TRDJ1; 10 positions agree with TRDD3. CDR1 and CDR2 (germline): TSWWSYY, QGS. This CDR3 comprises 19 residues. J was trimmed by 6 bases and V by 0 bases; bases with no gene match: 16. The CDR3 sequence: CALGELIPTGHWGMYKLIF. The CDR3, as DNA: TGTGCTCTTGGGGAACTCATTCCTACAGGGCACTGGGGGATGTATAAACTCATCTTT.

J is TRDJ1 and V is TRDV1; 11 nucleotides line up with TRDD3. From germline, CDR1 is TSWWSYY and CDR2 QGS. The V gene end was trimmed by 0 bases and the J gene end by 0 bases; junction bases not matched to a gene: 21. The CDR3 has 23 residues. This CDR3 is CALGELPTVPARWGILYTDKLIF. Here the CDR3 DNA reads TGTGCTCTTGGGGAACTCCCTACCGTCCCTGCCCGCTGGGGGATACTGTACACCGATAAACTCATCTTT.

The rearrangement uses TRDV1 and TRDJ1; D might be TRDD3 (6 bases). The length of the CDR3 is 12 residues. Germline V gene lookup returns CDR1 TSWWSYY and CDR2 QGS. The ends were cut back, 6 bases at V and 10 bases at J, with 15 bases in the middle. CDR3 protein: CALGGPWGGLIF. In DNA, the CDR3 is TGTGCTCTTGGCGGTCCCTGGGGTGGACTCATCTTT.

This clone was found a few times. The V gene is TRDV1, the J gene TRDJ1; D remains ambiguous. The germline V gene encodes CDR1 TSWWSYY and CDR2 QGS. The CDR3 runs 20 residues. The V gene lost 2 bases and the J gene lost 2 bases, with 27 bases spanning the gap. DNA for the CDR3: TGTGCTCTTGGGGAAATTGGCCCATTCCCAGCCATCTCCACAACCGATAAACTCATCTTT. Amino acid sequence: CALGEIGPFPAISTTDKLIF.

The J gene is TRDJ1, the V gene TRDV1; D not certain. With 5 bases removed from V and 8 bases from J, the gap between germline ends came to 30 bases. CDR3 length: 18 amino acids. CDR1 TSWWSYY and CDR2 QGS come from the germline V gene. The CDR3 DNA reads TGTGCTCTTGGGAACTTAATCTTAAGTAAGGCAACCCCGAAGAAACTCATCTTT. The encoded protein is CALGNLILSKATPKKLIF.

This chain uses TRDV1 with TRDJ1; 11 nucleotides line up with TRDD3. Germline V lookup: CDR1 TSWWSYY, CDR2 QGS. The CDR3 runs 22 residues. The trim removed 2 bases at V and 1 base at J, leaving 21 bases unmatched. DNA of the CDR3: TGTGCTCTTGGGGAAACTCTTTCCTACCTCATCTGGGGGATACTTTCCACCGATAAACTCATCTTT. As protein: CALGETLSYLIWGILSTDKLIF.

The chain carries TRDV1 and TRDJ1; 11 nucleotides align to TRDD3. Trimming at V came to 5 bases and at J to 0 bases, leaving 20 bases not matched to a gene. The V gene's germline CDR1 is TSWWSYY and CDR2 QGS. This CDR3 has 21 residues. The CDR3 DNA reads as TGTGCTCTTGGGATCGGCCTTCCGTGGGGGATACGACCCTTGTACACCGATAAACTCATCTTT. Amino acids: CALGIGLPWGIRPLYTDKLIF.

The chain employs TRDV1 and TRDJ1; TRDD3 aligns across 8 bases. This CDR3 is built from 21 residues. The V gene's germline CDR1 is TSWWSYY and CDR2 QGS. Germline trimming cut 6 bases from V and 0 bases from J; bases unmatched to any gene: 24. CDR3 bases: TGTGCTCTTGGTGGGGGTGGGGGATCCGTTATTAAAAGGTGCAACACCGATAAACTCATCTTT. As protein: CALGGGGGSVIKRCNTDKLIF.

The V and J genes are TRDV1 and TRDJ1; 8 bases match TRDD3. After removal of 5 bases from V and 0 bases from J, the junction contained 14 bases not matched to a gene. The CDR3 extends over 18 amino acids. The germline gives CDR1 TSWWSYY, CDR2 QGS. CDR3 in amino acids: CALGTASWGTLYTDKLIF. For the CDR3, the DNA is TGTGCTCTTGGGACCGCTTCCTGGGGGACCTTGTACACCGATAAACTCATCTTT.

This sequence joins TRDV1 and TRDJ1, with a weak D call TRDD2 (6 bases). The CDR3 is 19 residues long. V lost 1 base and J lost 0, with 21 bases in between. The germline V gene has CDR1 TSWWSYY and CDR2 QGS. This chain's CDR3 is CALGEHKEVPNRYTDKLIF. DNA of the CDR3: TGTGCTCTTGGGGAACATAAAGAGGTTCCTAATCGGTACACCGATAAACTCATCTTT.

This chain links TRDV1 with TRDJ1, with 8 nucleotides matching TRDD3. The CDR3 is made up of 19 amino acids. CDR1 is TSWWSYY and CDR2 is QGS in the germline V gene. Trimming cost V 2 bases and J 0 bases; bases outside gene matches: 14. The CDR3 coding sequence is TGTGCTCTTGGGGAAGGCCTTGCCGTGGGATACGCCTACACCGATAAACTCATCTTT. It specifies CALGEGLAVGYAYTDKLIF.

J is TRDJ1 and V is TRDV1, with 11 positions matching TRDD3. CDR1 is TSWWSYY, CDR2 QGS, per germline. The CDR3 has 22 amino acids. Losses at the gene ends were 0 bases for V and 0 bases for J; bases not matched to a gene: 18. CDR3 sequence reads: CALGELRPSRHWGITHTDKLIF. DNA for the CDR3: TGTGCTCTTGGGGAACTTAGGCCTTCCCGTCACTGGGGGATAACACACACCGATAAACTCATCTTT.

The rearrangement uses TRDV1 and TRDJ1, with TRDD3 matching 7 bases. The V gene's germline CDR1 is TSWWSYY and CDR2 QGS. CDR3 length equals 19 residues. V was pared by 1 base and J by 7 bases, with 21 bases of the junction left unmatched. Here the CDR3 DNA reads TGTGCTCTTGGGGAACCGGATCCTGGGCTGGGGGTCACCGGCGGTAAACTCATCTTT. As protein: CALGEPDPGLGVTGGKLIF.

The chain employs TRDV1 and TRDJ1; TRDD3 matches 10 bases. Germline CDR1 TSWWSYY, CDR2 QGS. The CDR3 runs to 16 residues. V dropped 4 bases and J dropped 3; count of bases not matched to a gene: 8. The CDR3 DNA reads as TGTGCTCTTGGGGTCTACGGACTGGGGGATTCCGATAAACTCATCTTT. This sequence encodes CALGVYGLGDSDKLIF.

The rearrangement links TRDV1 to TRDJ1; 10 nucleotides line up with TRDD3. Looked up from germline, CDR1 is TSWWSYY and CDR2 is QGS. This CDR3 spans 16 amino acids. The J segment lost 0 bases and the V segment lost 9 bases, leaving 10 bases of the junction unmatched. This CDR3 is CALVRHWGIYTDKLIF. The CDR3 DNA follows: TGTGCTCTAGTGCGTCACTGGGGGATTTACACCGATAAACTCATCTTT.

The chain employs TRDV2 and TRDJ1; D is unclear. The CDR3 consists of 16 residues. V was pared by 0 bases and J by 0 bases, with 13 bases between. Germline values: CDR1 GEAIGNYY, CDR2 EKD. The CDR3 sequence: CACDTGRHPYTDKLIF. CDR3 DNA sequence: TGTGCCTGTGACACCGGTCGCCATCCCTACACCGATAAACTCATCTTT.

The chain is built from TRDV1 and TRDJ1; D unresolved. The CDR3 has 15 residues. Trimming removed 4 bases at V and 0 bases at J, with 12 bases between. From germline, CDR1 is TSWWSYY and CDR2 QGS. The CDR3 sequence is CALGGTTIYTDKLIF. The CDR3 DNA is TGTGCTCTTGGGGGAACTACTATTTACACCGATAAACTCATCTTT.

The chain has TRDV1 and TRDJ1; 8 bases are shared with TRDD3. Germline assignment: CDR1 TSWWSYY and CDR2 QGS. The CDR3 runs 20 residues. V gave up 0 bases and J gave up 1 base; unmatched junction bases: 16. The CDR3 DNA sequence: TGTGCTCTTGGGGAACTGTTCACTACCGTACTGGGGGCGACCACCGATAAACTCATCTTT. Amino acid sequence: CALGELFTTVLGATTDKLIF.

The chain carries TRDV1 and TRDJ1; TRDD3 matches at 7 bases. The V gene end was trimmed by 2 bases and the J gene end by 8 bases; junction bases not matched to a gene: 11. From germline, CDR1 is TSWWSYY and CDR2 QGS. The length of the CDR3 is 15 residues. CDR3 amino acids: CALGERVGGLRKLIF. The CDR3, as DNA: TGTGCTCTTGGGGAAAGGGTTGGGGGACTCCGCAAACTCATCTTT.

This chain connects TRDV2 to TRDJ1, with 10 bases that match TRDD3. The CDR3 is made up of 23 amino acids. V gave up 4 bases and J gave up 4 bases; unmatched junction bases: 32. The V gene's germline CDR1 is GEAIGNYY and CDR2 EKD. This CDR3 reads CACDIWPRGMFLRTGGSDDKLIF. The CDR3 coding sequence is TGTGCCTGTGATATCTGGCCTCGCGGGATGTTCCTACGTACTGGGGGATCGGACGATAAACTCATCTTT.

About this clone itself: The identical CDR3 is also encoded by other nucleotide sequences in the sample. The V call is TRDV1, the J call TRDJ1, with 13 bases that match TRDD3. The CDR3 covers 22 residues. Germline loops: CDR1 TSWWSYY, CDR2 QGS. J lost 0 bases, V lost 5 bases, and 21 bases had no gene match. CDR3 in DNA: TGTGCTCTTGGGCCAATCGGCCCGTTACTGGGGGATACGCGAACTTACACCGATAAACTCATCTTT. Translation: CALGPIGPLLGDTRTYTDKLIF.

The table lists this clone with a few counts. The chain has TRDV1 and TRDJ1; tentatively, D is TRDD2 or TRDD3 (9 bases each). V lost 4 bases and J lost 2, with 23 bases in between. The length of the CDR3 is 18 residues. Per the germline V gene, CDR1 is TSWWSYY and CDR2 is QGS. As DNA, the CDR3 is TGTGCTCTTGGGGCCTTCCTACGCTGGGGGATGGGTACCGATAAACTCATCTTT. It codes for CALGAFLRWGMGTDKLIF.

This clone was seen a handful of times. This chain connects TRDV1 to TRDJ1; no definite D call. This CDR3 has 15 residues. CDR1 TSWWSYY and CDR2 QGS come from the germline V gene. V was cut by 0 bases and J by 0 bases, with 8 bases left in between. The CDR3 loop reads CALGELSEYTDKLIF. As DNA, the CDR3 is TGTGCTCTTGGGGAACTATCTGAATACACCGATAAACTCATCTTT.

This clone was seen more than once but under ten times. The J gene is TRDJ1, the V gene TRDV1; possibly TRDD1 for D (5 bases). Germline values: CDR1 TSWWSYY, CDR2 QGS. V was shortened by 5 bases and J by 1 base, with 32 bases between the two germline ends. The length of the CDR3 is 21 residues. CDR3 coding DNA: TGTGCTCTTGGGTCTCCTTTCTCACCGAAAGGTCAGTGGGAAATCACCGATAAACTCATCTTT. Protein sequence: CALGSPFSPKGQWEITDKLIF.